A selection of T cell receptor beta chains follows, all from one sample in a study of blood T cell repertoires in COVID-19. Profiling relied on immunoSEQ multiplex PCR, and the TCRdb table lists in-frame clones only, not all of them. The sample has roughly 150,000 clones; more than 70% are singletons. Sequencing was carried out using PBMCs or T cells enriched from blood (not recorded which). Every receptor here comes from a man in his sixties who had recovered from COVID-19. Each CDR3 is given with its conserved first and last residue. A D gene is named only where the DNA matches it firmly. Clone sizes are given selectively: once, few, many, or a class where the clone is expanded.

V gene	J gene	D gene	clone size	CDR3 protein	CDR3 DNA
TRBV5-1	TRBJ1-5	TRBD1	few	CASSLIGGNQPQHF	TGCGCCAGCAGCTTGATAGGGGGCAACCAGCCCCAGCATTTT
TRBV6-5	TRBJ2-1	TRBD2	.	CASRAGSTYNEQFF	TGTGCCAGCAGAGCGGGATCGACCTACAATGAGCAGTTCTTC
TRBV6-5	TRBJ2-5	.	once	CASSYSVSQQETQYF	TGTGCCAGCAGTTACTCGGTCAGTCAACAAGAGACCCAGTACTTC
TRBV6-1	TRBJ1-5	.	.	CASSDSTGNQPQHF	TGTGCCAGCAGTGATAGTACAGGCAATCAGCCCCAGCATTTT
TRBV14	TRBJ1-3	.	.	CASSQSLTGNTIYF	TGTGCCAGCAGCCAGAGTCTGACTGGAAACACCATATATTTT
TRBV6-1	TRBJ2-1	.	few	CASSEVRGTYNEQFF	TGTGCCAGCAGTGAAGTACGGGGTACCTACAATGAGCAGTTCTTC
TRBV15	TRBJ1-1	TRBD1	.	CATSPRDRLILNTEAFF	TGTGCCACCAGCCCGAGGGACAGACTTATCCTGAACACTGAAGCTTTCTTT
TRBV29-1	TRBJ2-7	.	.	CSVVPQGSYEQYF	TGCAGCGTTGTCCCACAGGGTTCGTACGAGCAGTACTTC
TRBV4-1	TRBJ1-4	.	.	CASSSRTVNEKLFF	TGCGCCAGCAGCTCGAGGACAGTAAATGAAAAACTGTTTTTT
TRBV4-1	TRBJ1-5	.	.	CASSQDGQGYEPQHF	TGCGCCAGCAGCCAAGATGGGCAGGGTTATGAGCCCCAGCATTTT
TRBV27	TRBJ1-1	TRBD1	.	CASSFIDRVNTEAFF	TGTGCCAGCAGTTTTATCGACAGGGTGAACACTGAAGCTTTCTTT
TRBV5-4	TRBJ2-7	.	few	CASSLGTLSSYEQYF	TGTGCCAGCAGCTTAGGGACTTTAAGCTCCTACGAGCAGTACTTC
TRBV19	TRBJ1-1	.	few	CASSITPAGYTEAFF	TGTGCCAGTAGTATAACCCCTGCAGGGTACACTGAAGCTTTCTTT
TRBV5-1	TRBJ2-6	.	.	CASGGSGANVLTF	TGCGCCAGCGGCGGCTCTGGGGCCAACGTCCTGACTTTC
TRBV20-1	TRBJ1-5	.	.	CSAGDPQPQHF	TGCAGTGCGGGCGATCCTCAGCCCCAGCATTTT
TRBV5-4	TRBJ2-7	TRBD1	.	CASLGQGSSQQYF	TGTGCCAGCCTTGGACAGGGGTCCTCCCAGCAGTACTTC
TRBV9	TRBJ2-3	TRBD2	.	CASSSSGGRADTQYF	TGTGCCAGCAGCAGTAGCGGGGGGCGGGCAGATACGCAGTATTTT
TRBV6-5	TRBJ1-6	.	.	CATSKTENSPLHF	TGTGCCACATCCAAGACTGAGAATTCACCCCTCCACTTT
TRBV4-1	TRBJ2-5	TRBD1	once	CASRPGQGVKETQYF	TGCGCCAGCAGACCGGGACAGGGGGTGAAAGAGACCCAGTACTTC
TRBV4-1	TRBJ1-2	.	.	CASSQDGPGDYGYTF	TGCGCCAGCAGCCAAGATGGCCCAGGGGACTATGGCTACACCTTC
TRBV5-1	TRBJ2-6	.	.	CASSFRGSDMFSGANVLTF	TGCGCCAGCAGCTTCCGGGGATCGGATATGTTCTCTGGGGCCAACGTCCTGACTTTC
TRBV19	TRBJ1-5	.	few	CASTRLQGHSNQPQHF	TGTGCCAGTACAAGACTTCAGGGGCACAGCAATCAGCCCCAGCATTTT
TRBV24-1	TRBJ2-5	.	.	CATSDFGGETQYF	TGTGCCACCAGTGATTTCGGGGGTGAGACCCAGTACTTC
TRBV18	TRBJ2-5	.	.	CASSPPAAGFETQYF	TGTGCCAGCTCACCACCGGCGGCAGGGTTTGAGACCCAGTACTTC
TRBV5-1	TRBJ1-1	.	.	CATRTLQGSTEAFF	TGCGCCACCCGAACCCTTCAGGGGAGCACTGAAGCTTTCTTT
TRBV6-1	TRBJ1-2	.	.	CASSGDGQTINYGYTF	TGTGCCAGCAGTGGGGACGGACAGACCATTAACTATGGCTACACCTTC
TRBV5-6	TRBJ1-5	TRBD1	once	CASSTPTGPTNGPQHF	TGTGCCAGCAGCACCCCGACAGGGCCCACGAATGGACCCCAGCATTTT
TRBV5-4	TRBJ2-5	TRBD2	.	CASSLGGGKETQYF	TGTGCCAGCAGCTTAGGCGGGGGGAAAGAGACCCAGTACTTC
TRBV14	TRBJ2-7	.	.	CASSQEGGEQYF	TGTGCCAGCAGCCAAGAAGGCGGAGAGCAGTACTTC
TRBV18	TRBJ1-4	TRBD1	once	CASSPDRGRVNNEKLFF	TGTGCCAGCTCACCAGACAGGGGGCGCGTTAATAATGAAAAACTGTTTTTT
TRBV28	TRBJ1-2	TRBD1	.	CASSNNDRDYGYTF	TGTGCCAGCAGCAATAACGACAGGGACTATGGCTACACCTTC
TRBV7-2	TRBJ2-7	TRBD2	.	CASSPPGLAGGLGEQYF	TGTGCCAGCAGCCCTCCGGGACTAGCGGGGGGGTTAGGTGAGCAGTACTTC
TRBV3-1/TRBV3-2	TRBJ2-1	TRBD1	.	CASSRDRNSYNEQFF	TGTGCCAGCAGCAGGGACAGAAACTCCTACAATGAGCAGTTCTTC
TRBV10-2	TRBJ2-3	.	.	CASGLGGTGDTQYF	TGCGCCAGCGGCCTTGGTGGGACTGGCGATACGCAGTATTTT
TRBV20-1	TRBJ2-7	.	.	CSASSQGINHEQYF	TGCAGTGCTAGTTCCCAGGGGATAAATCACGAGCAGTACTTC
TRBV7-9	TRBJ2-6	.	.	CASSLDQGTGANVLTF	TGTGCCAGCAGCTTAGATCAGGGAACAGGGGCCAACGTCCTGACTTTC
TRBV27	TRBJ2-1	TRBD2	.	CASSSSGLAGGSYNEQFF	TGTGCCAGCAGTTCCTCGGGACTAGCGGGAGGGTCCTACAATGAGCAGTTCTTC
TRBV5-6	TRBJ2-7	TRBD2	.	CASSLAPGGSYEQYF	TGTGCCAGCAGCTTGGCACCGGGAGGCTCCTACGAGCAGTACTTC
TRBV24-1	TRBJ2-1	TRBD1	.	CATSDPRDRKYNEQFF	TGTGCCACCAGTGACCCACGGGACAGGAAATACAATGAGCAGTTCTTC
TRBV5-4	TRBJ2-1	.	.	CASSFSRIRGNEQFF	TGTGCCAGCAGCTTTAGCAGGATCCGGGGCAATGAGCAGTTCTTC
TRBV6-5	TRBJ2-7	TRBD1	.	CASNYRTGTYEQYF	TGTGCCAGCAATTATAGGACAGGAACCTACGAGCAGTACTTC
TRBV28	TRBJ1-2	.	.	CASSPFFNHGYTF	TGTGCCAGCAGCCCCTTTTTTAATCATGGCTACACCTTC
TRBV5-1	TRBJ1-6	.	.	CASSADINSPLHF	TGCGCCAGCAGCGCGGACATTAATTCACCCCTCCACTTT
TRBV7-9	TRBJ1-4	.	once	CASSLWGRATNEKLFF	TGTGCCAGCAGCTTATGGGGGCGGGCCACTAATGAAAAACTGTTTTTT
TRBV7-9	TRBJ2-3	.	.	CASSPRTGTKTKQYF	TGTGCCAGCAGCCCCAGAACAGGAACAAAAACCAAGCAGTATTTT
TRBV9	TRBJ2-7	TRBD2	.	CASSATAGTSNEQYF	TGTGCCAGCAGCGCAACCGCCGGGACTAGTAACGAGCAGTACTTC
TRBV3-1/TRBV3-2	TRBJ1-4	.	.	CASSPPGQRHATNEKLFF	TGTGCCAGCAGCCCACCGGGACAACGTCATGCAACTAATGAAAAACTGTTTTTT
TRBV27	TRBJ1-5	.	.	CASKPSRGSKPQHF	TGTGCCAGCAAACCTTCCCGGGGATCGAAGCCCCAGCATTTT
TRBV28	TRBJ1-3	.	.	CASRTERSGNTIYF	TGTGCCAGCAGGACAGAACGCTCTGGAAACACCATATATTTT
TRBV18	TRBJ2-3	.	.	CASSPPGGLSDTQYF	TGTGCCAGCTCACCACCGGGCGGGCTCTCAGATACGCAGTATTTT
TRBV6-4	TRBJ2-6	.	.	CASSNGPGTGANVLTF	TGTGCCAGCAGTAACGGGCCCGGGACAGGGGCCAACGTCCTGACTTTC
TRBV10-3	TRBJ1-6	.	few	CATRATGNSPLHF	TGTGCCACGAGAGCTACGGGGAATTCACCCCTCCACTTT